The 7 T cell receptor beta chains below were found in one sample sequenced in a study of shared clonotypes between healthy human individuals (dated by TCRdb to about 2020). CD8 naive samples were CD45RO-negative cells positively selected for CCR7, giving a CD45RA+CCR7+ population that excluded TemRA cells. The receptor library was made with the immunoSEQ multiplex PCR assay. TCRdb took over this immuneACCESS table, retaining in-frame rearrangements with V and J assigned. Such tables are incomplete; in checked studies, under half of the missing clones stem from an unresolved V gene, and the remainder is unexplained. The sample records around 1.9 million clones, approximately 92% of which are singletons. Around 1.7% of the sample lies in the top ten. The sample comprised naive CD8+ T cells from PBMCs. Per the publication, the cell subset or site label means: CD45RA+CCR7+. These receptor sequences come from a man younger than 35 in good health. Some clones in this sample may be carry-over from other donors' samples.

With respect to this clone: Other DNA sequences of this sample code for an identical CDR3. The V and J genes are TRBV27 and TRBJ2-7; a possible D gene is TRBD1 (6 bases). The germline CDR1 and CDR2 sequences are MNHEY and SMNVEV (reference sequence). The CDR3 spans 14 residues. Trimming removed 8 bases from V and 2 bases from J, with 16 bases in between. CDR3 protein: CASSPGTQAYEQYF. In nucleotides, the CDR3 is TGTGCCAGCTCCCCCGGGACACAAGCCTACGAGCAGTACTTC.

This sequence joins TRBV21-1 and TRBJ2-7; TRBD1, the D gene given by the table, was not confirmed from the DNA. TRBV21-1 is recorded as a pseudogene. The CDR3 runs to 14 residues. This CDR3 reads CASSNGTGRHEQYF. CDR3 in DNA: TGTGCCAGCAGCAACGGGACAGGGAGGCACGAGCAGTACTTC.

The J gene is TRBJ1-2, the V gene TRBV7-9; D is perhaps TRBD1 (5 bases). CDR3 length equals 15 residues. The V end was cut by 3 bases, the J end by 2 bases, with 13 bases between. In germline, CDR1 is SEHNR, CDR2 FQNEAQ (reference sequence). The CDR3 loop is CASSFPRDGNYGYTF. The CDR3 nucleotides read TGTGCCAGCAGCTTCCCTCGGGACGGGAACTATGGCTACACCTTC.

This clone was seen once. The chain recombines TRBV4-2 with TRBJ1-2; TRBD1 agrees at 8 bases. The CDR3 length is 16 residues. Germline V lookup: CDR1 LGHNA, CDR2 YNFKEQ. V shed 2 bases and J 0 bases; nucleotides not matched to a gene: 5. As DNA, the CDR3 is TGTGCCAGCAGCCAACCGGACAGGGTAGCTAACTATGGCTACACCTTC. This codes for CASSQPDRVANYGYTF.

The J gene is TRBJ2-7, the V gene TRBV25-1; 8 bases match TRBD1. The CDR3 length is 13 residues. Losses at the gene ends were 2 bases for V and 7 bases for J; bases not matched to a gene: 4. Germline CDR1 MGHDK, CDR2 SYGVNS. Here the CDR3 reads CASSEQGAGEQYF. In nucleotides, the CDR3 is TGTGCCAGCAGTGAACAGGGGGCGGGGGAGCAGTACTTC.

The genes are TRBV7-2 and TRBJ2-6; 7 nucleotides agree with TRBD2. Per the germline V gene, CDR1 is SGHTA and CDR2 is FQGNSA. Losses at the gene ends were 10 bases for V and 1 base for J; bases not matched to a gene: 13. The CDR3 is made up of 17 amino acids. Here the CDR3 reads CATWGGANISGANVLTF. In DNA, the CDR3 is TGTGCCACATGGGGAGGGGCGAATATTTCTGGGGCCAACGTCCTGACTTTC.

This rearrangement joins TRBV27 to TRBJ2-7; no clear D gene. Trimming shortened V by 4 bases and J by 4 bases, and 17 bases separated the two germline ends. The CDR3 totals 15 residues. Per germline, CDR1 MNHEY and CDR2 SMNVEV (reference sequence). In DNA, the CDR3 is TGTGCCAGCAGTTCTCGGACGCCTGCGCCGTACGAGCAGTACTTC. Translated, it gives CASSSRTPAPYEQYF.